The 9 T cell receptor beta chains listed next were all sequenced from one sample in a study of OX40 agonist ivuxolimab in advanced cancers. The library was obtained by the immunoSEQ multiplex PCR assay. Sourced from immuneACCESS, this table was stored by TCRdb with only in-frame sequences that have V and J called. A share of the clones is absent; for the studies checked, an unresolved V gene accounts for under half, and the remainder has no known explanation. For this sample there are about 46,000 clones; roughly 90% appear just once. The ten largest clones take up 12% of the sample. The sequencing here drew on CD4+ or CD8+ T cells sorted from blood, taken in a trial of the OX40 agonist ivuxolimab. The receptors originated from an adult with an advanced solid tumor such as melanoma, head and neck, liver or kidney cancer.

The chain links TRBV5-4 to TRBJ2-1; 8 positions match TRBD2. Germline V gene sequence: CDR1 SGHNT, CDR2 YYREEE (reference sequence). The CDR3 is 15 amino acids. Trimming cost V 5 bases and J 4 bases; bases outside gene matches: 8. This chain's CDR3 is CASSPIAGPYNEQFF. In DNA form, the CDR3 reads TGTGCCAGCAGTCCGATAGCGGGGCCGTACAATGAGCAGTTCTTC. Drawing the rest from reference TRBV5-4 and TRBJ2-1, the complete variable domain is ETGVTQSPTHLIKTRGQQVTLRCSSQSGHNTVSWYQQALGQGPQFIFQYYREEENGRGNFPPRFSGLQFPNYSSELNVNALELDDSALYLCASSPIAGPYNEQFFGPGTRLTVL.

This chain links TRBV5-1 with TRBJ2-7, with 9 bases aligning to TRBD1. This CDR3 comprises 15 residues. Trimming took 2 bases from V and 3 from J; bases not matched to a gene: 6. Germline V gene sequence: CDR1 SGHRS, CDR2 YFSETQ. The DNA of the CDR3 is TGCGCCAGCAGCTTCCTTACGGGACAGGGCTACGAGCAGTACTTC. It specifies CASSFLTGQGYEQYF.

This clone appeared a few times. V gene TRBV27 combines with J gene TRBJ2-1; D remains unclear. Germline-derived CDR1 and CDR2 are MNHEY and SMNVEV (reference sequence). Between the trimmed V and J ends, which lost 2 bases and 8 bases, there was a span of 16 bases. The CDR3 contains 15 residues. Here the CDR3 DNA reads TGTGCCAGCAGTTTACTGACAAGCCATCGGGATGAGCAGTTCTTC. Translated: CASSLLTSHRDEQFF.

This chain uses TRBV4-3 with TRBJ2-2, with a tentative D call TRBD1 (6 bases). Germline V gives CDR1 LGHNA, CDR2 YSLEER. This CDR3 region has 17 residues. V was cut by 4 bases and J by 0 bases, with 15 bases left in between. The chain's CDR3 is CASSLQTGVANTGELFF. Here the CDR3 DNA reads TGCGCCAGCAGCCTACAGACAGGTGTCGCGAACACCGGGGAGCTGTTTTTT.

The DNA for the CDR3 is TGTGCCAGCAGCCAAGATCAGGGGGCGTCTGAAGCTTTCTTT. It is translated as CASSQDQGASEAFF. V and J are TRBV14 and TRBJ1-1; TRBD1 agrees at 8 bases. Per germline, CDR1 SGHDN and CDR2 FVKESK. This CDR3 has 14 amino acids. J gave up 6 bases and V 0 bases, and 3 bases lay outside the gene matches.

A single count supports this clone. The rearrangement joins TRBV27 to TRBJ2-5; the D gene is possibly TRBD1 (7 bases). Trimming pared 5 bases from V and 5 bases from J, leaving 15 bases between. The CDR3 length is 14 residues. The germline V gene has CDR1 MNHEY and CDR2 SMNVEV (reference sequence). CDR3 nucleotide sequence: TGTGCCAGCAGTGAACGGACAGGAGGGGAGACCCAGTACTTC. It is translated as CASSERTGGETQYF.

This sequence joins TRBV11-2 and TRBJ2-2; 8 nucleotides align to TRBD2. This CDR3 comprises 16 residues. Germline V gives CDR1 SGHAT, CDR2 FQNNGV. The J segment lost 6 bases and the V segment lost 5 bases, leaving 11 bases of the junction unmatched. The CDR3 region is CASSPVISGIAGELFF. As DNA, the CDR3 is TGTGCCAGCAGCCCGGTGATTAGCGGGATAGCCGGGGAGCTGTTTTTT. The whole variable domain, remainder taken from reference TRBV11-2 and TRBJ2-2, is EAGVAQSPRYKIIEKRQSVAFWCNPISGHATLYWYQQILGQGPKLLIQFQNNGVVDDSQLPKDRFSAERLKGVDSTLKIQPAKLEDSAVYLCASSPVISGIAGELFFGEGSRLTVL.

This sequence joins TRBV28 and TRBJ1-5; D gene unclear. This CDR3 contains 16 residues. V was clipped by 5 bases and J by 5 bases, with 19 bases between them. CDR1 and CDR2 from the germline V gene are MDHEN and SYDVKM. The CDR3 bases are TGTGCCAGCAGTCACGGACCAGCTGTGCGGGATCAGCCCCAGCATTTT. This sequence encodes CASSHGPAVRDQPQHF.

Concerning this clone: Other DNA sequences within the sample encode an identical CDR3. The CDR3 DNA sequence: TGTGCCAGCAGCCTGCCGGCGGGAGGGCAAGAGACCCAGTACTTC. This codes for CASSLPAGGQETQYF. The rearrangement uses TRBV11-2 and TRBJ2-5, with 9 bases identical to TRBD2. Trimming took 5 bases from V and 2 from J; bases not matched to a gene: 6. The CDR3 consists of 15 residues. Germline values: CDR1 SGHAT, CDR2 FQNNGV.